Reported below is one TCR beta chain. Antigen unknown. Treatment described: around 19 received Ad26.COV2.S at low or high dose, single or two shots; about five received placebo; per-sample allocation not given. Repertoires come from day 63 after the first vaccine or placebo injection. A Boston adult aged 18-55 years was the donor. This sample was taken from a study of Ad26.COV2.S vaccination and SARS-CoV-2 variants. About the study: Into the muscle, Ad26.COV2.S was dosed once or twice, 56 days apart. Whole-study results and caveats: Breadth measured for non-spike TCRs was similar across vaccine and placebo recipients. Possibly, TCR breadth and depth analyses underestimated total T cell responses.

Germline loops: CDR1 SSHAT, CDR2 FNYEAQ (reference sequence). CDR3 length: 17 residues. Losses at the gene ends were 1 base for V and 2 bases for J; bases not matched to a gene: 7. Using immunoSEQ multiplex PCR, the repertoire was profiled, and TCRdb retains in-frame clones only, with some absent. Counted here are around 350,000 clones, about 85% occurring once; the ten biggest clones make up 3.3%. Here the sequenced sample was peripheral blood, taken in a trial of Ad26.COV2.S vaccine versus placebo. The sequence was obtained from a person between 18 and 65 years old who received the Ad26.COV2.S COVID-19 vaccine or a placebo. The chain employs TRBV7-7 and TRBJ2-2; 7 bases line up with TRBD2. The CDR3 DNA reads TGTGCCAGCAGCTTAGGTTTGTGGACTAGTAACACCGGGGAGCTGTTTTTT. This codes for CASSLGLWTSNTGELFF. The full variable domain, with the rest looked up from reference TRBV7-7 and TRBJ2-2, is GAGVSQSPRYKVTKRGQDVTLRCDPISSHATLYWYQQALGQGPEFLTYFNYEAQPDKSGLPSDRFSAERPEGSISTLTIQRTEQRDSAMYRCASSLGLWTSNTGELFFGEGSRLTVL.